Below, 4 T cell receptor beta chains from the same sample are listed, as sequenced in a study of beta chain features in type 1 diabetes. Every isolated RNA sample was fully reverse transcribed, so sequencing captured expressed TCRB transcripts. Clones were read by immunoSEQ multiplex PCR, and TCRdb kept only the in-frame ones, dropping some. The top ten clones hold around 2% of a sample with about 150,000 clones, approximately 10% of them seen once. The sequencing sample was made of central memory CD4+ T cells from blood. The receptors shown here come from a man between 18 and 35 years old in good health.

This clone was seen more than once but under ten times. CDR3: CASSRKPTGWVEAFF. CDR3 in DNA: TGTGCCAGCAGCCGCAAACCTACAGGGTGGGTTGAAGCTTTCTTT. This sequence joins TRBV6-1 and TRBJ1-1, with D possibly matching TRBD1 (6 bases). Germline V gives CDR1 MNHNS, CDR2 SASEGT. This CDR3 contains 15 residues. Trimming left V 6 bases short and J 7 bases short, with 21 bases between.

In this sample, this clone turned up a few times. This sequence joins TRBV7-3 and TRBJ2-1; perhaps TRBD2 as D (6 bases). V was pared by 2 bases and J by 10 bases, with 15 bases between. CDR1 is SGHTA and CDR2 is FQGTGA in the germline V gene. The CDR3 runs 14 residues. Written as DNA, the CDR3 is TGTGCCAGCAGCTTAGCGCGCGGGATCGCCGAGCAGTTCTTC. Residues: CASSLARGIAEQFF.

This rearrangement joins TRBV11-3 to TRBJ1-2; D gene ambiguous. CDR3 length: 13 amino acids. The germline CDR1 and CDR2 sequences are SGHNT and YENEEA. With 5 bases removed from V and 5 bases from J, the gap between germline ends came to 12 bases. CDR3 amino acids: CASSPSADYGYTF. The CDR3 DNA follows: TGTGCCAGCAGCCCGTCAGCGGATTATGGCTACACCTTC.

This rearrangement joins TRBV28 to TRBJ1-2, with 8 bases matching TRBD1. The CDR3 contains 15 residues. Germline values: CDR1 MDHEN, CDR2 SYDVKM. J was trimmed by 3 bases and V by 5 bases; bases with no gene match: 8. The DNA for the CDR3 is TGTGCCAGCAGTATGGGACAGGCAGGGGACTATGGCTACACCTTC. Its translation is CASSMGQAGDYGYTF.